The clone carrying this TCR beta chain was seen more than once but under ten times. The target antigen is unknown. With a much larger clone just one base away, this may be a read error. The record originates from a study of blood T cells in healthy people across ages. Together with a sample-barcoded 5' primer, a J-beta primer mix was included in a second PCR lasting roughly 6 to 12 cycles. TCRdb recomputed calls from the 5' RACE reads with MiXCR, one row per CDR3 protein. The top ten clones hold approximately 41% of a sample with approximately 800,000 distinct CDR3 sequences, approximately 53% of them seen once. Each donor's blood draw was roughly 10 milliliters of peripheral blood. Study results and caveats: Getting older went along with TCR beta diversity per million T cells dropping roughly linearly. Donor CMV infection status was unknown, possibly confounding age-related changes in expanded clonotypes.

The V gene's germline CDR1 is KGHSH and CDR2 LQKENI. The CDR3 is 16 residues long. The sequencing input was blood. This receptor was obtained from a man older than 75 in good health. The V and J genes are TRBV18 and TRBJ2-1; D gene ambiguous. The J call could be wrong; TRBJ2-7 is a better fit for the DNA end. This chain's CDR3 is CASSPPPRTSYNEQYF. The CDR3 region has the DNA TGTGCCAGCTCACCACCGCCCAGAACCTCCTACAATGAGCAGTACTTC.